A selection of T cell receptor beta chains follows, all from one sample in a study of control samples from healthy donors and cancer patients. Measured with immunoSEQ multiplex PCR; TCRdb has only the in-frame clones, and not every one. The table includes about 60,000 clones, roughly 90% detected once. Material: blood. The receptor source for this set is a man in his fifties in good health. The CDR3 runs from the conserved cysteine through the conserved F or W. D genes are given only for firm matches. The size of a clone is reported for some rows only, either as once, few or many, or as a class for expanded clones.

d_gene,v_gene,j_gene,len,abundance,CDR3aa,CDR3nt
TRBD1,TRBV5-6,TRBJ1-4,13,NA,CASSRDRAEKLFF,TGTGCCAGCAGCCGAGACAGGGCCGAAAAACTGTTTTTT
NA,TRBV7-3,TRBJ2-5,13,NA,CASSPDNQETQYF,TGTGCCAGCAGCCCCGACAACCAAGAGACCCAGTACTTC
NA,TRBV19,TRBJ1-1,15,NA,CASSIDQWSFTEAFF,TGTGCCAGTAGTATAGATCAGTGGAGTTTCACTGAAGCTTTCTTT
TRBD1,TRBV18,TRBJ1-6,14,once,CASSLGQGESPLHF,TGTGCCAGCTCACTGGGACAGGGAGAATCACCCCTCCACTTT
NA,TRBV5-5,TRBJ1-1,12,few,CASSSPAVAAFF,TGTGCCAGCAGCTCTCCCGCAGTGGCAGCTTTCTTT
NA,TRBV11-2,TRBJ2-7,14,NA,CASSLAGAAYEQYF,TGTGCCAGCAGCTTAGCAGGGGCCGCCTACGAGCAGTACTTC
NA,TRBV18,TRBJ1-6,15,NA,CASSPRTVNNSPLHF,TGTGCCAGCTCACCACGGACGGTAAATAATTCACCCCTCCACTTT
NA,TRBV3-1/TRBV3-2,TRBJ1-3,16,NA,CASSQVGASRGNTIYF,TGTGCCAGCAGCCAAGTCGGGGCGTCGCGGGGAAACACCATATATTTT
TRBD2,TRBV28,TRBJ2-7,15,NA,CASSSPSGTTYEQYF,TGTGCCAGCAGTTCGCCCTCCGGGACTACCTACGAGCAGTACTTC
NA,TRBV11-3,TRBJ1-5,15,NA,CASSLDSPGPQPQHF,TGTGCCAGCAGCTTAGATTCTCCAGGGCCCCAGCCCCAGCATTTT
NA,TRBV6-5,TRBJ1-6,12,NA,CASSYGESPLHF,TGTGCCAGCAGTTATGGGGAGTCACCCCTCCACTTT
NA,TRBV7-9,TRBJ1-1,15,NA,CASSPMAGGNTEAFF,TGTGCCAGCAGCCCGATGGCGGGGGGGAACACTGAAGCTTTCTTT
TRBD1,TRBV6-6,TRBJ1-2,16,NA,CASSYSGDRVGYGYTF,TGTGCCAGCAGTTACTCAGGGGACAGGGTTGGATATGGCTACACCTTC
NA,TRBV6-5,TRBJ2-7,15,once,CASSQGPGASIEQYF,TGTGCCAGCAGTCAGGGTCCGGGAGCCTCGATCGAGCAGTACTTC
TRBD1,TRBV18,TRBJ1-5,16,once,CASSPRDRVLGQPQHF,TGTGCCAGCTCACCCCGGGACAGGGTATTGGGACAGCCCCAGCATTTT
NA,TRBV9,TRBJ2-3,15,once,CASSQTSAFTDTQYF,TGTGCCAGCAGCCAGACCTCGGCGTTCACAGATACGCAGTATTTT
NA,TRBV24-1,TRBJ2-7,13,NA,CATSAAVGYEQYF,TGTGCCACCAGTGCGGCAGTGGGCTACGAGCAGTACTTC
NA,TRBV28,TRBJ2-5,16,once,CASSPAPGGAQETQYF,TGTGCCAGCAGCCCCGCCCCCGGGGGAGCCCAAGAGACCCAGTACTTC
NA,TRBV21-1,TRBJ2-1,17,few,CASSKVGIRPLWNEQFF,TGTGCCAGCAGCAAAGTAGGGATACGTCCCTTGTGGAATGAGCAGTTCTTC
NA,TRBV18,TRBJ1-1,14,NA,CASSPPHTNTEAFF,TGTGCCAGCTCACCACCCCACACCAACACTGAAGCTTTCTTT
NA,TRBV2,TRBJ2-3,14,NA,CASREDQSTDTQYF,TGTGCCAGCAGGGAAGACCAAAGCACAGATACGCAGTATTTT
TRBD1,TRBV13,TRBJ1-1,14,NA,CASSWDRANTEAFF,TGTGCCAGCAGCTGGGACAGGGCCAACACTGAAGCTTTCTTT
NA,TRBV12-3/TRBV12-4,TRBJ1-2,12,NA,CASSLDRVGYTF,TGTGCCAGCAGTTTAGACAGGGTCGGCTACACCTTC
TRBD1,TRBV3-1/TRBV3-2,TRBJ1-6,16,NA,CASSQTQGATDSPLHF,TGTGCCAGCAGCCAAACACAGGGGGCCACGGATTCACCCCTCCACTTT
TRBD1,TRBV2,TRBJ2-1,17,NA,CASSDGGQGSSYNEQFF,TGTGCCAGCAGCGACGGTGGACAGGGGAGCTCCTACAATGAGCAGTTCTTC
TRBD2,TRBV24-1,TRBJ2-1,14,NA,CATSDHSGNNEQFF,TGTGCCACCAGTGACCATAGCGGGAACAATGAGCAGTTCTTC
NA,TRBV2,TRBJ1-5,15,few,CASSGMDYSNQPQHF,TGTGCCAGCAGTGGGATGGATTATAGCAATCAGCCCCAGCATTTT
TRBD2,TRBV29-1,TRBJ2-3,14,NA,CSAREGSPRDTQYF,TGCAGCGCCAGGGAGGGATCCCCAAGAGATACGCAGTATTTT
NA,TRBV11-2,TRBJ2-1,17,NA,CASSPHQAASSYNEQFF,TGTGCCAGCAGCCCTCACCAAGCGGCGAGCTCCTACAATGAGCAGTTCTTC
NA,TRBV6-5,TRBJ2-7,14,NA,CASRSIRFSYEQYF,TGTGCCAGCAGGTCTATAAGATTCTCCTACGAGCAGTACTTC
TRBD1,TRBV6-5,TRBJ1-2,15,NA,CASSYSGQGIYGYTF,TGTGCCAGCAGTTACTCGGGACAGGGAATCTATGGCTACACCTTC
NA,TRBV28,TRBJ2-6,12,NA,CAIKTGANVLTF,TGTGCCATCAAGACTGGGGCCAACGTCCTGACTTTC
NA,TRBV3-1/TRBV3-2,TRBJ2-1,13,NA,CASSQEQYGEQFF,TGTGCCAGCAGCCAAGAACAGTACGGTGAGCAGTTCTTC
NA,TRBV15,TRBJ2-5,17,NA,CATSRATTQSYQETQYF,TGTGCCACCAGCAGAGCGACGACACAGTCGTACCAAGAGACCCAGTACTTC
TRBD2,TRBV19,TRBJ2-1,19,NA,CASSPPGIAGGSRYNEQFF,TGTGCCAGTAGTCCCCCGGGGATAGCGGGAGGATCACGCTACAATGAGCAGTTCTTC
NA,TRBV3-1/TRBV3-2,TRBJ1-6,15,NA,CASSPRTDVNSPLHF,TGTGCCAGCAGCCCCAGGACGGACGTTAATTCACCCCTCCACTTT
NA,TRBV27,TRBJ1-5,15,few,CASSLSAGLGQPQHF,TGTGCCAGCAGTTTATCAGCGGGGCTTGGTCAGCCCCAGCATTTT
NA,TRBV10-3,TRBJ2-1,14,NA,CAISGQSSYNEQFF,TGTGCCATCAGTGGCCAGAGCTCCTACAATGAGCAGTTCTTC
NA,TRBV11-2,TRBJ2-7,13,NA,CASSLGSSYEQYF,TGTGCCAGCAGCTTAGGGTCTAGCTACGAGCAGTACTTC
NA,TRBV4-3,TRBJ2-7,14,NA,CASSPRASSYEQYF,TGCGCCAGCAGCCCGCGCGCGAGTTCCTACGAGCAGTACTTC
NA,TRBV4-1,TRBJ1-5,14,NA,CASSQGEGGQPQHF,TGCGCCAGCAGTCAAGGGGAGGGAGGCCAGCCCCAGCATTTT
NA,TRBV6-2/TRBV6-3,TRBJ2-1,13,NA,CASSYDNYNEQFF,TGTGCCAGCAGTTACGACAACTACAATGAGCAGTTCTTC
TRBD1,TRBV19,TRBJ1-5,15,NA,CASSKRQGENQPQHF,TGTGCCAGTAGTAAGAGACAGGGGGAAAATCAGCCCCAGCATTTT
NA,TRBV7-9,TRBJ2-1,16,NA,CASSGYTGTDYNEQFF,TGTGCCAGCAGCGGATATACCGGGACGGACTACAATGAGCAGTTCTTC
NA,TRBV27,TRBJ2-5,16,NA,CASSPYRLRDQETQYF,TGTGCCAGCAGTCCTTACCGTCTACGGGACCAAGAGACCCAGTACTTC
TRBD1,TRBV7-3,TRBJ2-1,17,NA,CASSFGQGTSSYNEQFF,TGTGCCAGCAGCTTCGGACAGGGAACGTCGTCCTACAATGAGCAGTTCTTC
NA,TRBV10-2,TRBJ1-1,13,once,CASSVEMNTEAFF,TGCGCCAGCAGTGTTGAGATGAACACTGAAGCTTTCTTT
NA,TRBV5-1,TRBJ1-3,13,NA,CASSLEFGNTIYF,TGCGCCAGCAGCTTGGAATTTGGAAACACCATATATTTT
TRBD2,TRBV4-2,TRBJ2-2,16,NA,CASSQDLAGVTGELFF,TGTGCCAGCAGCCAAGATCTAGCGGGAGTAACCGGGGAGCTGTTTTTT
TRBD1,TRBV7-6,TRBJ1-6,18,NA,CASSLVGQGMGNNSPLHF,TGTGCCAGCAGCTTAGTTGGACAGGGCATGGGCAATAATTCACCCCTCCACTTT
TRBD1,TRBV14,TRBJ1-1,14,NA,CASSTQGVNTEAFF,TGTGCCAGCAGCACACAGGGGGTGAACACTGAAGCTTTCTTT
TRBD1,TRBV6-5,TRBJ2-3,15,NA,CASRRQGAGTDTQYF,TGTGCCAGCAGACGACAGGGGGCTGGCACAGATACGCAGTATTTT
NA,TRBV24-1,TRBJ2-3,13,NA,CATSVTSTDTQYF,TGTGCCACCAGTGTGACCAGCACAGATACGCAGTATTTT
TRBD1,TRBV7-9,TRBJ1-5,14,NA,CASSTGQGSQPQHF,TGTGCCAGCAGCACGGGACAGGGAAGCCAGCCCCAGCATTTT
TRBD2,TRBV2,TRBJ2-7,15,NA,CASSGGTSGTYEQYF,TGTGCCAGCAGTGGTGGGACTAGCGGGACCTACGAGCAGTACTTC
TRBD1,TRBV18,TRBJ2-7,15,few,CASSPSSPGTEEQYF,TGTGCCAGCTCACCGAGCTCCCCCGGGACAGAAGAGCAGTACTTC
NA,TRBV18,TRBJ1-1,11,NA,CASSPQVEAFF,TGTGCCAGCTCACCACAGGTTGAAGCTTTCTTT